The 27 T cell receptor beta chains presented below share a single source sample, sequenced in a study of PD-L1 blockade in urothelial cancer. The time point: pretreatment peripheral blood. Some clones are missing from TCRdb's copy, which holds only in-frame ones; the method was immunoSEQ multiplex PCR. This sample has around 33,000 clones, with roughly four fifths found just once. The material sequenced was PBMCs, taken around atezolizumab (anti-PD-L1) treatment. All receptors derive from a man aged 55 to 70 with urothelial cancer.

The chain recombines TRBV10-2 with TRBJ1-1, with TRBD1 matching 8 bases. There are 15 residues in the CDR3. CDR1 WSHSY and CDR2 SAAADI come from the germline V gene. The trim removed 4 bases at V and 3 bases at J, leaving 7 bases unmatched. CDR3 sequence reads: CASSVQGARYTEAFF. The CDR3 DNA reads as TGCGCCAGCAGTGTCCAGGGGGCGCGGTACACTGAAGCTTTCTTT.

The chain is built from TRBV27 and TRBJ2-7; 12 nucleotides agree with TRBD1. The J segment lost 7 bases and the V segment lost 6 bases, leaving 4 bases of the junction unmatched. The CDR3 spans 13 residues. Germline V lookup: CDR1 MNHEY, CDR2 SMNVEV (reference sequence). CDR3 sequence: CASRGQGAEEQYF. The CDR3, as DNA: TGTGCCAGCAGGGGACAGGGGGCGGAGGAGCAGTACTTC.

This clone occurred a few times. The chain carries TRBV9 and TRBJ2-1; 13 bases are shared with TRBD2. V shed 2 bases and J 5 bases; nucleotides not matched to a gene: 7. Per the germline V gene, CDR1 is SGDLS and CDR2 is YYNGEE. This CDR3 comprises 17 residues. For the CDR3, the DNA is TGTGCCAGCAGCGTCCGGACTAGCGGGGGCTTTGACAATGAGCAGTTCTTC. Translation: CASSVRTSGGFDNEQFF.

V is TRBV6-5 and J is TRBJ2-3, with D unclear. Deletions cut 2 bases from V and 0 bases from J, with 6 bases between. CDR1 is MNHEY, CDR2 SVGAGI, per germline. The CDR3 totals 14 residues. The CDR3 protein is CASSYRFSTDTQYF. CDR3 sequence (DNA): TGTGCCAGCAGTTACCGGTTTAGCACAGATACGCAGTATTTT.

The CDR3 protein is CASSGDEEGTSANTQYF. CDR3 in DNA: TGTGCCAGTAGTGGAGATGAAGAAGGGACTAGTGCAAATACGCAGTATTTT. This chain links TRBV19 with TRBJ2-3, with 8 nucleotides matching TRBD2. Germline CDR1 LNHDA, CDR2 SQIVND (reference sequence). This CDR3 has 17 residues. V shed 5 bases, J shed 7 bases, and the junction held 17 bases outside the gene matches.

The chain links TRBV6-1 to TRBJ1-5; D not resolved. From germline, CDR1 is MNHNS and CDR2 SASEGT. V lost 0 bases and J lost 7, with 4 bases in between. The CDR3 spans 12 residues. The chain's CDR3 is CASSEAGQPQHF. The DNA for the CDR3 is TGTGCCAGCAGTGAAGCGGGCCAGCCCCAGCATTTT.

This chain links TRBV6-5 with TRBJ2-7, with TRBD1 as a possible D gene (6 bases). Trimming left V 6 bases short and J 3 bases short, with 12 bases between. Germline-derived CDR1 and CDR2 are MNHEY and SVGAGI. The CDR3 consists of 13 residues. The CDR3 DNA reads as TGTGCCAGCAGATCCACAGGGTACTACGAGCAGTACTTC. It encodes CASRSTGYYEQYF.

The V gene is TRBV5-4, the J gene TRBJ1-1; D may be TRBD1 (6 bases). Germline assignment: CDR1 SGHNT and CDR2 YYREEE (reference sequence). The CDR3 spans 16 residues. The V gene lost 0 bases and the J gene lost 7 bases, with 19 bases spanning the gap. CDR3: CASSLGSGQGTYEAFF. The CDR3, as DNA: TGTGCCAGCAGCTTGGGTAGTGGGCAGGGGACCTATGAAGCTTTCTTT.

A word on this clone: At the DNA level, this CDR3 is encoded by other sequences in the same sample as well. The rearrangement uses TRBV9 and TRBJ2-3; a weak D match, TRBD2 (5 bases). V lost 2 bases and J lost 4, with 8 bases in between. The CDR3 spans 13 residues. Per the germline V gene, CDR1 is SGDLS and CDR2 is YYNGEE. The CDR3 sequence: CASSVGGPDTQYF. Written as DNA, the CDR3 is TGTGCCAGCAGCGTTGGAGGTCCAGATACGCAGTATTTT.

This clone was picked up one time. The gene calls are TRBV19 and TRBJ1-5; 8 bases fit TRBD1. From germline, CDR1 is LNHDA and CDR2 SQIVND (reference sequence). V shed 7 bases and J 0 bases; nucleotides not matched to a gene: 11. This CDR3 has 17 amino acids. The CDR3 DNA reads as TGTGCCAGTAACCCCGATGGGACAGGATATAGCAATCAGCCCCAGCATTTT. Protein product: CASNPDGTGYSNQPQHF.

V usage is TRBV5-6 and J usage is TRBJ1-5; no firm D call. The CDR3 is 13 residues long. In germline, CDR1 is SGHDT, CDR2 YYEEEE. Trimming stripped 4 bases from V and 4 bases from J, with 9 bases between. The CDR3 spells CASSPFGNQPQHF. The CDR3 nucleotides are TGTGCCAGCAGCCCCTTCGGGAATCAGCCCCAGCATTTT.

The count of this clone is one. The V gene is TRBV11-2, the J gene TRBJ2-7; 9 nucleotides agree with TRBD1. The V and J ends lost 4 bases and 5 bases, in that order; junction bases with no gene match: 12. There are 16 residues in the CDR3. Germline V CDR1 and CDR2: SGHAT, FQNNGV. CDR3 DNA: TGTGCCAGCAGCTCCGGGGAGGGGACAGGGAGGGACGAGCAGTACTTC. This translates into CASSSGEGTGRDEQYF.

V usage is TRBV19 and J usage is TRBJ1-5, with D possibly TRBD1 on 6 matching bases. CDR3 length: 16 residues. The V gene lost 3 bases and the J gene lost 0 bases, with 12 bases spanning the gap. Germline values: CDR1 LNHDA, CDR2 SQIVND (reference sequence). CDR3 sequence (DNA): TGTGCCAGTAGTATGGGGGACACCGATAGCAATCAGCCCCAGCATTTT. Translation gives CASSMGDTDSNQPQHF. The full variable domain, rest sourced from reference TRBV19 and TRBJ1-5, is DGGITQSPKYLFRKEGQNVTLSCEQNLNHDAMYWYRQDPGQGLRLIYYSQIVNDFQKGDIAEGYSVSREKKESFPLTVTSAQKNPTAFYLCASSMGDTDSNQPQHFGDGTRLSIL.

This clone was seen only once. The gene calls are TRBV6-1 and TRBJ1-1, with TRBD1 identical over 7 bases. The CDR3 is 12 residues long. The germline V gene has CDR1 MNHNS and CDR2 SASEGT. The V gene end was trimmed by 7 bases and the J gene end by 7 bases; junction bases not matched to a gene: 6. CDR3 region: CASTKGTVEAFF. CDR3 coding DNA: TGTGCCAGCACGAAAGGGACAGTTGAAGCTTTCTTT.

The CDR3 nucleotides are TGTGCCAGCAGCCCGGGGGTACTCGCCTACGAGCAGTACTTC. It encodes CASSPGVLAYEQYF. The rearrangement joins TRBV28 to TRBJ2-7; TRBD2 might be the D (6 bases). The V end lost 6 bases, the J end lost 2 bases, and 14 bases lay between the germline ends. The CDR3 spans 14 residues. Germline CDR1 reads MDHEN; CDR2 reads SYDVKM.

This chain connects TRBV28 to TRBJ1-5; 10 bases are shared with TRBD1. Per germline, CDR1 MDHEN and CDR2 SYDVKM. J gave up 4 bases and V 6 bases, and 6 bases lay outside the gene matches. CDR3 length equals 15 residues. In nucleotides, the CDR3 is TGTGCCAGCAGCCCGGACAGGGGGAATAATCAGCCCCAGCATTTT. This translates into CASSPDRGNNQPQHF.

Only a few counts were recorded for this clone. The genes are TRBV2 and TRBJ2-5, with a tentative D call TRBD1 (6 bases). V shed 5 bases and J shed 6 bases, with 10 bases lying between them. Germline V CDR1 and CDR2: SNHLY, FYNNEI. CDR3 length: 12 amino acids. In DNA, the CDR3 is TGTGCCAGCAGTACCCAGGGGAAGACCCAGTACTTC. Its protein product is CASSTQGKTQYF.

The chain is built from TRBV28 and TRBJ2-2; 7 nucleotides match TRBD1. The CDR3 runs to 15 residues. V dropped 3 bases and J dropped 5; count of bases not matched to a gene: 6. Germline V gene data show CDR1 as MDHEN and CDR2 as SYDVKM. Written as DNA, the CDR3 is TGTGCCAGCAGTTTCTCCGGGACAGAGACCGGGGAGCTGTTTTTT. Amino acids: CASSFSGTETGELFF.

The rearrangement uses TRBV2 and TRBJ1-1, with D possibly matching TRBD1 (6 bases). V shed 3 bases and J shed 1 base, with 9 bases lying between them. From germline, CDR1 is SNHLY and CDR2 FYNNEI. This CDR3 has 14 amino acids. The CDR3 is CASSENRENTEAFF. The CDR3 DNA reads as TGTGCCAGCAGTGAGAACAGGGAGAACACTGAAGCTTTCTTT.

The rearrangement joins TRBV28 to TRBJ2-2, with TRBD1 matching 11 bases. CDR3 size: 14 residues. Germline-derived CDR1 and CDR2 are MDHEN and SYDVKM. V was clipped by 6 bases and J by 4 bases; unmatched bases: 1. The DNA for the CDR3 is TGTGCCAGCAGGGGACAGGGGGTCACCGGGGAGCTGTTTTTT. It specifies CASRGQGVTGELFF.

This chain connects TRBV30 to TRBJ1-5, with D uncertain. CDR3 size: 13 residues. The ends were cut back, 2 bases at V and 4 bases at J, with 9 bases in the middle. Germline CDR1 is GTSNPN and CDR2 is SVGIG (reference sequence). The DNA for the CDR3 is TGTGCCTGGAGTCCTGACGGGAATCAGCCCCAGCATTTT. Translating gives CAWSPDGNQPQHF. The entire variable domain, with the rest obtained from reference TRBV30 and TRBJ1-5, is as follows: SQTIHQWPATLVQPVGSPLSLECTVEGTSNPNLYWYRQAAGRGLQLLFYSVGIGQISSEVPQNLSASRPQDRQFILSSKKLLLSDSGFYLCAWSPDGNQPQHFGDGTRLSIL.

The chain uses TRBV19 and TRBJ2-1; 11 positions agree with TRBD2. V lost 7 bases and J lost 9; bases outside the gene matches: 17. This CDR3 comprises 17 residues. Germline-derived CDR1 and CDR2 are LNHDA and SQIVND (reference sequence). The CDR3 DNA sequence: TGTGCCAGTACCCCGAGGACTAGCGGGCCGGGCAGGGGTGAGCAGTTCTTC. Amino acids: CASTPRTSGPGRGEQFF.

The gene calls are TRBV2 and TRBJ1-2, with 7 bases that match TRBD1. Germline CDR1 is SNHLY and CDR2 is FYNNEI. There are 15 residues in the CDR3. Trimming removed 6 bases from V and 2 bases from J; junction bases left unmatched: 9. CDR3 loop: CASRQRTGRNYGYTF. The CDR3 DNA reads TGTGCCAGCAGACAGCGGACAGGCCGAAACTATGGCTACACCTTC.

This chain links TRBV10-3 with TRBJ1-5, with 10 bases fitting TRBD1. CDR1 and CDR2 from the germline V gene are ENHRY and SYGVKD. The J segment lost 5 bases and the V segment lost 2 bases, leaving 0 bases of the junction unmatched. The CDR3 extends over 14 amino acids. The CDR3 DNA reads TGTGCCATCAGTGAGGGGACAGGGGATCAGCCCCAGCATTTT. Translating it yields CAISEGTGDQPQHF.

The chain carries TRBV19 and TRBJ1-1; 10 bases map to TRBD1. This CDR3 spans 16 amino acids. In germline, CDR1 is LNHDA, CDR2 SQIVND (reference sequence). Trimming at V came to 6 bases and at J to 1 base, leaving 8 bases not matched to a gene. The CDR3 region is CASRDPGTGENTEAFF. The CDR3 DNA is TGTGCCAGTAGGGATCCCGGGACAGGGGAGAACACTGAAGCTTTCTTT.

This clone appeared a few times. The J gene is TRBJ2-2, the V gene TRBV6-1, with 9 bases matching TRBD2. In germline, CDR1 is MNHNS, CDR2 SASEGT. After removal of 4 bases from V and 3 bases from J, the junction contained 6 bases not matched to a gene. The CDR3 sequence is 16 residues long. DNA for the CDR3: TGTGCCAGCAGTGTGGGAGCGGGGGGTGACACCGGGGAGCTGTTTTTT. Protein sequence: CASSVGAGGDTGELFF.

The CDR3 sequence: CASSLGTSGGIEQFF. In DNA, the CDR3 is TGTGCCAGCAGTTTAGGGACTAGCGGGGGGATTGAGCAGTTCTTC. The J gene is TRBJ2-1, the V gene TRBV6-6; 15 bases are a match to TRBD2. The CDR3 totals 15 residues. The V segment lost 4 bases and the J segment 9 bases; nucleotides outside the gene matches: 4. The germline gives CDR1 MNHNY, CDR2 SVGAGI (reference sequence).